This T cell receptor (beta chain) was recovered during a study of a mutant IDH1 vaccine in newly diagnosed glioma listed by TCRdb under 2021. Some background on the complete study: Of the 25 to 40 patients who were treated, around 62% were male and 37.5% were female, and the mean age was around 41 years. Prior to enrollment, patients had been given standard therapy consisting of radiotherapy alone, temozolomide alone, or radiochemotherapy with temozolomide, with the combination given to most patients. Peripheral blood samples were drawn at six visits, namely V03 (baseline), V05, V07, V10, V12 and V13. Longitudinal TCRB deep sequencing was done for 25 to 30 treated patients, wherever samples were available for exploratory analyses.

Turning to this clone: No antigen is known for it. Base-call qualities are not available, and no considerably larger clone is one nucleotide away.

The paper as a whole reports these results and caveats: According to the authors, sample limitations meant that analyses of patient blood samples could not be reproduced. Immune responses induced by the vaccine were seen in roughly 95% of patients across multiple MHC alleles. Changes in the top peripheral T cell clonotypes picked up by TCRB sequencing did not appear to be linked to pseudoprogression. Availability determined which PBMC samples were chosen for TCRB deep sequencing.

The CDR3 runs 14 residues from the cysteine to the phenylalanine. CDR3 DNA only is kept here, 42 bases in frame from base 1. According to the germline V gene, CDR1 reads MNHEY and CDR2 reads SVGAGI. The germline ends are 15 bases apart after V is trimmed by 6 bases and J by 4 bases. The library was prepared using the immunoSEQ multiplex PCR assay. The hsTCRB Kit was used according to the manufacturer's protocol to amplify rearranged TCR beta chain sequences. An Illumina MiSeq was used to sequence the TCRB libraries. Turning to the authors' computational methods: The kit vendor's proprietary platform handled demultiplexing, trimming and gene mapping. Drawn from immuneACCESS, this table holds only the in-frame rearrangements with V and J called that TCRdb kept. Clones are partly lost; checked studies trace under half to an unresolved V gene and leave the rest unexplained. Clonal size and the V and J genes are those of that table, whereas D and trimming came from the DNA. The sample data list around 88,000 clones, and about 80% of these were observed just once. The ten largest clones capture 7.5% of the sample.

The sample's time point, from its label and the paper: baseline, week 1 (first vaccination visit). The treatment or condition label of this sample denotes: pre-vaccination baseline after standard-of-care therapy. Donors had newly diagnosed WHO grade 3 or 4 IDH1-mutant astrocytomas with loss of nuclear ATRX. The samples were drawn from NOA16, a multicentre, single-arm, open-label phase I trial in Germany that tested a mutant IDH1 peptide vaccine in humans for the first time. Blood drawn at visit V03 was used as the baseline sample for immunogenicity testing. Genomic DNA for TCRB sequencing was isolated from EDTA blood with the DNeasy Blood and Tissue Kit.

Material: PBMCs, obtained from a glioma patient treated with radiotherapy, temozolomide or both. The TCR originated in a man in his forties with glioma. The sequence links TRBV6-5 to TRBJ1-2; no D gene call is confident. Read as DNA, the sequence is TGTGCCAGCAGCCCCTCGAAGGGCAGCTATGGCTACACCTTC. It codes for CASSPSKGSYGYTF.